This passage covers 12 T cell receptor beta chains from one sample sequenced in a study of T cell responses to AZD1222 COVID-19 vaccine. Sequencing was performed with immunoSEQ multiplex PCR; in TCRdb, only in-frame clones are kept and a portion is missing. There are around 200,000 clones in the sample; 85% to 95% occur only once, and 1.5% to 2% lies in the top ten. This sample comprised peripheral blood, obtained 28 days after the second AZD1222 dose. Source of these receptors: an adult who received the AZD1222 COVID-19 vaccine.

V gene TRBV6-2 or TRBV6-3 combines with J gene TRBJ1-5, with D perhaps TRBD1 (5 bases). The V gene lost 0 bases and the J gene lost 5 bases, with 17 bases spanning the gap. The CDR3 extends over 17 amino acids. Germline V gene lookup returns CDR1 MNHEY and CDR2 SVGEGT. CDR3 sequence reads: CASSYSRYRTLYQPQHF. The CDR3 DNA reads as TGTGCCAGCAGTTACTCGCGTTACAGGACTTTATATCAGCCCCAGCATTTT.

This chain connects TRBV14 to TRBJ2-5, with 9 positions matching TRBD1. This CDR3 spans 15 amino acids. J was trimmed by 2 bases and V by 0 bases; bases with no gene match: 1. Germline V gene lookup returns CDR1 SGHDN and CDR2 FVKESK. This chain's CDR3 is CASSQDGTGQETQYF. For the CDR3, the DNA is TGTGCCAGCAGCCAAGATGGGACAGGGCAAGAGACCCAGTACTTC.

The chain combines TRBV6-2 or TRBV6-3 with TRBJ2-2, with TRBD1 identical over 7 bases. CDR1 and CDR2 from the germline V gene are MNHEY and SVGEGT. The V segment lost 6 bases and the J segment 2 bases; nucleotides outside the gene matches: 9. The CDR3 extends over 16 amino acids. DNA of the CDR3: TGTGCCAGCAGCCCCCACGGACAGGAAAACACCGGGGAGCTGTTTTTT. The encoded protein is CASSPHGQENTGELFF.

The chain combines TRBV28 with TRBJ1-1; the D gene is possibly TRBD1 (5 bases). V lost 8 bases, J lost 3 bases, and 13 bases lay in between. The CDR3 runs 13 residues. Germline assignment: CDR1 MDHEN and CDR2 SYDVKM. The chain's CDR3 is CASSGRGDTEAFF. The CDR3, as DNA: TGTGCCAGCTCGGGGCGGGGGGACACTGAAGCTTTCTTT.

The chain carries TRBV27 and TRBJ1-2; unclear D gene. The CDR3 is made up of 13 amino acids. The germline gives CDR1 MNHEY, CDR2 SMNVEV (reference sequence). Deletions cut 3 bases from V and 2 bases from J, with 7 bases between. The CDR3 spells CASSFGINYGYTF. CDR3 DNA sequence: TGTGCCAGCAGTTTCGGTATCAACTATGGCTACACCTTC.

This clone is a singleton in its sample. The V and J genes are TRBV18 and TRBJ2-1; D ambiguous. The germline gives CDR1 KGHSH, CDR2 LQKENI. Trimming removed 0 bases at V and 0 bases at J, with 3 bases between. The CDR3 contains 14 residues. CDR3 residues: CASSPPSSYNEQFF. The CDR3 DNA is TGTGCCAGCTCACCACCCAGCTCCTACAATGAGCAGTTCTTC.

This rearrangement joins TRBV6-5 to TRBJ2-7, with D unresolved. In germline, CDR1 is MNHEY, CDR2 SVGAGI. The CDR3 spans 12 residues. With 2 bases removed from V and 2 bases from J, the gap between germline ends came to 4 bases. This chain's CDR3 is CASSYGPYEQYF. In nucleotides, the CDR3 is TGTGCCAGCAGTTACGGACCCTACGAGCAGTACTTC.

The rearrangement uses TRBV7-3 and TRBJ2-1; no clear D. There are 14 residues in the CDR3. Between the trimmed V and J ends, which lost 2 bases and 10 bases, there was a span of 15 bases. Germline assignment: CDR1 SGHTA and CDR2 FQGTGA. CDR3 DNA sequence: TGTGCCAGCAGCTTAGGGTGGGCACCGGAAGAGCAGTTCTTC. This translates into CASSLGWAPEEQFF. Full variable domain (outside the CDR3, taken from reference TRBV7-3 and TRBJ2-1): GAGVSQTPSNKVTEKGKYVELRCDPISGHTALYWYRQSLGQGPEFLIYFQGTGAADDSGLPNDRFFAVRPEGSVSTLKIQRTERGDSAVYLCASSLGWAPEEQFFGPGTRLTVL.

The rearrangement joins TRBV11-2 to TRBJ1-1; TRBD1 is a possible D gene (5 bases). This CDR3 has 15 amino acids. V shed 5 bases and J shed 1 base, with 14 bases lying between them. Looked up from germline, CDR1 is SGHAT and CDR2 is FQNNGV. In nucleotides, the CDR3 is TGTGCCAGCAGCCCAGCAGTCGGGGCGAACACTGAAGCTTTCTTT. Its protein product is CASSPAVGANTEAFF.

The chain couples TRBV5-1 to TRBJ2-7; TRBD1 might be the D (5 bases). The V gene's germline CDR1 is SGHRS and CDR2 YFSETQ. The V gene lost 0 bases and the J gene lost 3 bases, with 13 bases spanning the gap. The CDR3 sequence is 15 residues long. The CDR3: CASSLVSTDLYEQYF. The CDR3 nucleotides read TGCGCCAGCAGCTTGGTATCGACAGACCTCTACGAGCAGTACTTC.

The chain combines TRBV9 with TRBJ1-2; D gene uncertain. Germline V gene data show CDR1 as SGDLS and CDR2 as YYNGEE. The CDR3 sequence is 13 residues long. V was trimmed by 3 bases and J by 5 bases, leaving 11 bases between them. The CDR3 region is CASSGRHLYGYTF. The CDR3 region has the DNA TGTGCCAGCAGCGGTCGTCACCTATATGGCTACACCTTC.

The genes are TRBV14 and TRBJ1-6; D remains unclear. Germline values: CDR1 SGHDN, CDR2 FVKESK. This CDR3 contains 13 residues. The V and J ends lost 3 bases and 6 bases respectively, with 6 bases between them. CDR3 bases: TGTGCCAGCAGCCATCTCTCTAATTCACCCCTCCACTTT. Its protein product is CASSHLSNSPLHF.